The 7 T cell receptor beta chains in this list originate from one sample, sequenced in a study of T-cell memory formation after mild COVID-19. TCRdb fed the 5' RACE reads into MiXCR, producing one record per CDR3 protein. The table lists about 310,000 distinct CDR3 sequences, more than 15% of them singletons. Sequences were obtained from PBMCs or a T cell subset sorted from them (not recorded which). The receptors shown here come from a man aged 18 to 29 who had mild COVID-19 (a few samples of this study predate the infection). Cell type and time point are not known.

The V and J genes are TRBV27 and TRBJ1-2; the match to TRBD1 covers 7 bases. Germline CDR1 MNHEY, CDR2 SMNVEV (reference sequence). Trimming removed 6 bases from V and 7 bases from J; junction bases left unmatched: 11. The CDR3 covers 14 residues. In DNA form, the CDR3 reads TGTGCCAGCAGGTCTCTGGACAGGCCTCTTGGCTACACCTTC. Protein product: CASRSLDRPLGYTF.

This clonotype was seen a few times. The genes are TRBV20-1 and TRBJ1-1, with a possible D match to TRBD1 (5 bases). CDR1 is DFQATT, CDR2 SNEGSKA, per germline (reference sequence). The CDR3 loop spans 12 amino acids. V was pared by 0 bases and J by 4 bases, with 6 bases between. The CDR3 protein is CSARDRATEAFF. CDR3 sequence (DNA): TGCAGTGCTAGAGACAGGGCCACTGAAGCTTTCTTT.

The genes are TRBV4-3 and TRBJ1-2; D perhaps matches TRBD1 (5 bases). Trimming cost V 0 bases and J 4 bases, with 15 bases left between them. Germline CDR1 LGHNA, CDR2 YSLEER. The CDR3 contains 16 residues. The CDR3 loop reads CASSQEWGRAFYGYTF. The CDR3 bases are TGCGCCAGCAGCCAAGAATGGGGACGGGCGTTCTATGGCTACACCTTC.

The chain joins TRBV7-2 to TRBJ2-4, with D possibly matching TRBD1 (6 bases). The germline gives CDR1 SGHTA, CDR2 FQGNSA. The CDR3 extends over 13 amino acids. The V end was cut by 1 base, the J end by 5 bases, with 6 bases between. CDR3 amino acids: CASSLGGQNIQYF. The CDR3 DNA is TGTGCCAGCAGCTTAGGGGGGCAAAACATTCAGTACTTC.

This clonotype was found a few times. V is TRBV12-3 or TRBV12-4 and J is TRBJ2-3; D is undetermined. The V end lost 0 bases, the J end lost 5 bases, and 15 bases lay between the germline ends. This CDR3 is built from 16 residues. CDR3: CASSLALTSLRDTQYF. CDR3 coding DNA: TGTGCCAGCAGTTTAGCGCTCACCAGCTTGAGAGATACGCAGTATTTT.

This chain connects TRBV2 to TRBJ1-6; no reliable D call. Between the trimmed V and J ends, which lost 7 bases and 10 bases, there was a span of 11 bases. The CDR3 is 12 amino acids. Germline CDR1 and CDR2: SNHLY and FYNNEI. The CDR3 nucleotides are TGTGCCAGCACAAGGGCCGGCTCACCCCTCCACTTT. Encoded protein: CASTRAGSPLHF.

This clonotype was seen a few times. This chain links TRBV5-6 with TRBJ2-5; D is perhaps TRBD2 (6 bases). The CDR3 length is 13 residues. V was cut by 2 bases and J by 5 bases, with 10 bases left in between. CDR1 and CDR2 (germline): SGHDT, YYEEEE. This CDR3 reads CASSLRLDETQYF. In DNA form, the CDR3 reads TGTGCCAGCAGCTTACGACTAGACGAGACCCAGTACTTC.